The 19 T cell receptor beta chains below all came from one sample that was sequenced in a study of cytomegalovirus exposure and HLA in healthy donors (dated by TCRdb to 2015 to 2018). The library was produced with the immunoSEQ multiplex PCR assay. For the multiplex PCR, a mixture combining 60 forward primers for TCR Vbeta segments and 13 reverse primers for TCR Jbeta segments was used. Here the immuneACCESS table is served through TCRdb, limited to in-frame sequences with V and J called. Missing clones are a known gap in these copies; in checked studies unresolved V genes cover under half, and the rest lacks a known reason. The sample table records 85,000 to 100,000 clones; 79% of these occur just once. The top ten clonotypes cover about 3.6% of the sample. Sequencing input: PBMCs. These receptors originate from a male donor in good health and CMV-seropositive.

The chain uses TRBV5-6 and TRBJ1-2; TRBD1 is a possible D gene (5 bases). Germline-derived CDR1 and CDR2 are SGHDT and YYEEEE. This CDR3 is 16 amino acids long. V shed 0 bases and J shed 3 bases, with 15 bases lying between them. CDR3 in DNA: TGTGCCAGCAGCTTGGCCTTCAGGGTATTGCACTATGGCTACACCTTC. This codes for CASSLAFRVLHYGYTF.

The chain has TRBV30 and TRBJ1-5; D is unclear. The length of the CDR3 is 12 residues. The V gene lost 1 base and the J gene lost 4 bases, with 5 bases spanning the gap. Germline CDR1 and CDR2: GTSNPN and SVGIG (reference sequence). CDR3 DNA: TGTGCCTGGAGTGCCAGGAATCAGCCCCAGCATTTT. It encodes CAWSARNQPQHF.

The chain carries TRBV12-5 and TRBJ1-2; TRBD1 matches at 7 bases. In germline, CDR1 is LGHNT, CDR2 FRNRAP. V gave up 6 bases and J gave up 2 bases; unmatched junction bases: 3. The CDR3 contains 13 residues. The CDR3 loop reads CASGPGQNYGYTF. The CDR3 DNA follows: TGTGCTAGTGGCCCGGGACAGAACTATGGCTACACCTTC.

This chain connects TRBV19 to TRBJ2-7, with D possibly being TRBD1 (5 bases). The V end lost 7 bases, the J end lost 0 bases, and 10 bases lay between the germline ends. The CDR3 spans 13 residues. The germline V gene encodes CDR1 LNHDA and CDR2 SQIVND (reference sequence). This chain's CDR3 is CASIDRNSYEQYF. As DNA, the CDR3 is TGTGCCAGTATCGACAGAAACTCCTACGAGCAGTACTTC.

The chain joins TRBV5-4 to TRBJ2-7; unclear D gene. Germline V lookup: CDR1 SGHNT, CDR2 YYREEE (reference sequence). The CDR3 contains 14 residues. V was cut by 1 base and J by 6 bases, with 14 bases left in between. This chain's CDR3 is CASSLLDKPGEQYF. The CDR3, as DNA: TGTGCCAGCAGCTTGCTTGACAAACCAGGCGAGCAGTACTTC.

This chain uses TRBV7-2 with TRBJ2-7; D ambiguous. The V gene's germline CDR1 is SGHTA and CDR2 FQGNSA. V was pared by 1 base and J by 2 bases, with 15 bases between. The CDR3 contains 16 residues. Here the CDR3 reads CASSLVNRRITYEQYF. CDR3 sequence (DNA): TGTGCCAGCAGCTTAGTCAACAGAAGGATTACCTACGAGCAGTACTTC.

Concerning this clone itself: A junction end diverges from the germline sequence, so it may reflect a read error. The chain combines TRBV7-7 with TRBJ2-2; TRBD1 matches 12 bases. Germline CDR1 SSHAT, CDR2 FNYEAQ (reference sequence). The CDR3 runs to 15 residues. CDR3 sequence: CASSQGTGGHGELFF. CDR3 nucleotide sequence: TGTGCTAGCAGCCAAGGGACAGGGGGCCACGGGGAGCTGTTTTTT.

CDR3 amino acids: CASSLGGLSSYNSPLHF. DNA for the CDR3: TGCGCCAGCAGCTTGGGAGGTCTCAGCTCCTATAATTCACCCCTCCACTTT. The chain uses TRBV5-1 and TRBJ1-6; no definite D call. V lost 0 bases to trimming and J lost 0 bases, with 10 bases between them. Germline CDR1 and CDR2: SGHRS and YFSETQ. The CDR3 runs to 17 residues.

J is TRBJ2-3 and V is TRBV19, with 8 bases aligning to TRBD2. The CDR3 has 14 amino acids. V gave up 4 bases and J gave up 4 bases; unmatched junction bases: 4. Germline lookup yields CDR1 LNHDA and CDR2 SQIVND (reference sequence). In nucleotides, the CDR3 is TGTGCCAGTAGTACCCGGACTAGCCCAGATACGCAGTATTTT. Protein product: CASSTRTSPDTQYF.

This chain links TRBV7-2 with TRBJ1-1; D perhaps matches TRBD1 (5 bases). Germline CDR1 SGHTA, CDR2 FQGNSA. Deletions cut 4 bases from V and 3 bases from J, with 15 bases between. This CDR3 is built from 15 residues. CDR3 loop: CASSSLGLRDTEAFF. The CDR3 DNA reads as TGTGCCAGCAGCTCCTTGGGACTCAGGGACACTGAAGCTTTCTTT.

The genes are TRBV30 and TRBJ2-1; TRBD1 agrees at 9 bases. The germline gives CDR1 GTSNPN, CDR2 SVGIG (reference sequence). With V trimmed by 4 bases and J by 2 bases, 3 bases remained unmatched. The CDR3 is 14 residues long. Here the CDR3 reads CAWKDRGTYNEQFF. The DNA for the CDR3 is TGTGCCTGGAAGGACAGGGGAACCTACAATGAGCAGTTCTTC.

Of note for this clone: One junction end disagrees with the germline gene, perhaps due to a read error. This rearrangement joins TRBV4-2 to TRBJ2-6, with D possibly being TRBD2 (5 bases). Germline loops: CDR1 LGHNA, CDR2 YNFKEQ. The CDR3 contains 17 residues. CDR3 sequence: CVSSQDPGYSGANVLTF. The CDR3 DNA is TGTGTCAGCAGCCAAGATCCGGGATACTCTGGGGCCAACGTCCTGACTTTC.

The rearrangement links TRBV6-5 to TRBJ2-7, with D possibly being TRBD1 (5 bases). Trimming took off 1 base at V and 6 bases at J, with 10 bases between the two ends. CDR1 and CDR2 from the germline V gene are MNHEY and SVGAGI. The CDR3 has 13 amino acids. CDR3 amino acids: CASSYFPGSEQYF. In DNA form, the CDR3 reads TGTGCCAGCAGTTACTTCCCAGGGTCCGAGCAGTACTTC.

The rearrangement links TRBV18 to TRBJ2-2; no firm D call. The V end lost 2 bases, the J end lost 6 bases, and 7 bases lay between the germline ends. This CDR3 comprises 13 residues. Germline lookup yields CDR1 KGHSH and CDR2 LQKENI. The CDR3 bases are TGTGCCAGCTCACCAGCGGTTTCCGGGGAGCTGTTTTTT. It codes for CASSPAVSGELFF.

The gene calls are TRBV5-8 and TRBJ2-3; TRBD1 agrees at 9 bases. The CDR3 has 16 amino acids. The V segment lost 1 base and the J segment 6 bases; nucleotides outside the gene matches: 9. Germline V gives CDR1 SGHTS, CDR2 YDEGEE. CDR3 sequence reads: CASSLMGQGYTDTQYF. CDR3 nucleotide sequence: TGTGCCAGCAGCTTGATGGGACAGGGTTACACTGATACGCAGTATTTT.

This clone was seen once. The CDR3 spells CASRGAGDSPLHF. CDR3 DNA sequence: TGTGCCAGCAGGGGGGCGGGGGATTCACCCCTCCACTTT. The V and J genes are TRBV7-2 and TRBJ1-6, with D tentatively TRBD1 (6 bases). CDR3 size: 13 residues. CDR1 SGHTA and CDR2 FQGNSA come from the germline V gene. The ends were cut back, 6 bases at V and 8 bases at J, with 11 bases in the middle.

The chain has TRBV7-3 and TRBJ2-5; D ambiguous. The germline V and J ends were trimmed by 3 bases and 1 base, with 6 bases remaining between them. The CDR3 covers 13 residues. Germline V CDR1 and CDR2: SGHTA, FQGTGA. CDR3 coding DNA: TGTGCCAGCAGCTTCGGCGGCCAAGAGACCCAGTACTTC. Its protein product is CASSFGGQETQYF.

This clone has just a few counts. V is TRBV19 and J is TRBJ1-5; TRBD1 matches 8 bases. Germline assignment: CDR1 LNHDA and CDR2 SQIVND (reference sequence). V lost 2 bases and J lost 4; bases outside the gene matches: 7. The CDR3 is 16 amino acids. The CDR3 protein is CASSIRGDRRNQPQHF. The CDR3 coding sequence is TGTGCCAGTAGTATAAGGGGGGACAGGCGGAATCAGCCCCAGCATTTT.

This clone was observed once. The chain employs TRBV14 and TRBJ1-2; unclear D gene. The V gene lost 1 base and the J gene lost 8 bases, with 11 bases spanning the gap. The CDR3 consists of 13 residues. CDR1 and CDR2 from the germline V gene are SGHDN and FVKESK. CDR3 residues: CASSQVPSVGYTF. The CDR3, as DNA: TGTGCCAGCAGCCAAGTCCCTTCCGTAGGCTACACCTTC.